This TCR beta chain was sequenced during a study of cytomegalovirus exposure and HLA in healthy donors. Whole-study findings and limits: A later analysis, which compared TCR beta chains of equal frequency, found the HLA-associated ones more clonally expanded. Researchers reported in a later analysis that a missense DCLRE1C variant was tied to TCR beta V- and J-gene trimming.

As regards this clone: Its antigen is currently unknown.

13 Jbeta primers and 60 Vbeta primers were used for the PCR. Profiling relied on immunoSEQ multiplex PCR, and the TCRdb table lists in-frame clones only, not all of them. Among 65,000 to 95,000 clones listed, roughly 73% were seen once. The CDR3 has 14 residues. Trimming shortened V by 1 base and J by 3 bases, and 10 bases separated the two germline ends. Germline assignment: CDR1 SGHRS and CDR2 YFSETQ. The source material was PBMCs. The rearrangement joins TRBV5-1 to TRBJ2-5; possibly TRBD2 for D (5 bases). This sequence originates from a male donor in good health and CMV-seropositive. The CDR3 reads CASSLPSREETQYF. As DNA, the CDR3 is TGCGCCAGCAGCTTGCCTAGCCGAGAAGAGACCCAGTACTTC.